This T cell receptor (beta chain) was observed in a study of T cells in Graves' hyperthyroidism and ophthalmopathy. Researchers amplified the TCR beta CDR3 regions from RNA transcripts. First-round RT-PCR targeting the TCR CDR3 was performed with the HTBI primer set. TCRdb passed the multiplex PCR reads through MiXCR, listing each CDR3 protein once. Of some 340,000 distinct CDR3 sequences listed, approximately 13% were seen once; the top ten hold around 32%. Overall study findings and caveats: Ophthalmopathy was told apart from stable hyperthyroidism by a 13 V-J model. Most thyroid clonotypes expanded above 0.001 were also detected in blood.

Criteria for exclusion of patients were uncontrolled infection, other autoimmune disease, pregnancy or lactation. In its sample, this clonotype was seen a few times. The antigen is unknown. The V end lost 1 base, the J end lost 10 bases, and 11 bases lay between the germline ends. The CDR3 has 14 residues. The V gene's germline CDR1 is SEHNR and CDR2 FQNEAQ (reference sequence). The origin of this receptor is a woman aged 40 to 50 with Graves' ophthalmopathy. The sequenced sample consisted of blood. V is TRBV7-9 and J is TRBJ1-6; D gene unclear. DNA for the CDR3: TGTGCCAGCAGCTTAGGACTGTCGGGGTCACCCCTCCACTTT. Its translation is CASSLGLSGSPLHF.